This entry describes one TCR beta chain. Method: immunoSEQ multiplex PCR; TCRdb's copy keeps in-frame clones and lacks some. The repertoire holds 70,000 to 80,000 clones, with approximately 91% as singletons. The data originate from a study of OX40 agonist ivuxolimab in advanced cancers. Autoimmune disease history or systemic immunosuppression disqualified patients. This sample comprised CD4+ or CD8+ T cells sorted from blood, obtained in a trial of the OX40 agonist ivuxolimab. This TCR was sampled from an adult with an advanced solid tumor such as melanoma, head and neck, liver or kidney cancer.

This CDR3 reads CASSQGAQVAFF. The CDR3 coding sequence is TGTGCCAGCAGTCAGGGGGCTCAGGTAGCTTTCTTT. This chain connects TRBV11-3 to TRBJ1-1; 8 bases match TRBD1. The CDR3 loop spans 12 amino acids. The germline gives CDR1 SGHNT, CDR2 YENEEA. V shed 6 bases and J 10 bases; nucleotides not matched to a gene: 7.